The 32 T cell receptor beta chains below all came from one sample that was sequenced in a study of blood T cells in healthy people across ages. Next came a second PCR, run for about 6 to 11 cycles, which used a sample-barcoded 5' primer along with a J-beta primer mix. Each CDR3 protein gets one entry after TCRdb re-called the 5' RACE reads with MiXCR. The profile shows roughly 1,700,000 distinct CDR3 sequences, under 30% of them singletons. The material sequenced was blood. These receptors originate from a woman aged 25 to 39 in good health.

The V and J genes are TRBV15 and TRBJ2-3; perhaps D is TRBD1 or TRBD2 (6 bases each). Per the germline V gene, CDR1 is LNHNV and CDR2 is YYDKDF (reference sequence). Deletions cut 1 base from V and 4 bases from J, with 9 bases between. The CDR3 extends over 14 amino acids. This CDR3 reads CATSRAGAADTQYF. DNA of the CDR3: TGTGCCACCAGCAGAGCGGGGGCGGCAGATACGCAGTATTTT. Based on the CDR3 plus reference TRBV15 and TRBJ2-3, the full variable domain is DAMVIQNPRYQVTQFGKPVTLSCSQTLNHNVMYWYQQKSSQAPKLLFHYYDKDFNNEADTPDNFQSRRPNTSFCFLDIRSPGLGDTAMYLCATSRAGAADTQYFGPGTRLTVL.

This clonotype has just a few counts. A much more abundant neighbour one base away suggests this may be a read error. The V gene is TRBV20-1, the J gene TRBJ1-2; a possible D gene is TRBD1 (5 bases). The CDR3 loop spans 11 amino acids. Germline values: CDR1 DFQATT, CDR2 SNEGSKA (reference sequence). In nucleotides, the CDR3 is TGCAGTGCCAGACAGAACTATGGCCACACCTTC. Amino acid sequence: CSARQNYGHTF.

This clonotype was recorded many times. The V call is TRBV5-1, the J call TRBJ2-1; perhaps D is TRBD1 or TRBD2 (5 bases each). The ends were cut back, 5 bases at V and 1 base at J, with 10 bases in the middle. The CDR3 is 14 amino acids. The V gene's germline CDR1 is SGHRS and CDR2 YFSETQ. The CDR3 is CASRGEGSYNEQFF. CDR3 sequence (DNA): TGCGCCAGCAGGGGTGAGGGGTCCTACAATGAGCAGTTCTTC.

This chain links TRBV20-1 with TRBJ1-4; 8 bases line up with TRBD1. In germline, CDR1 is DFQATT, CDR2 SNEGSKA (reference sequence). After removal of 6 bases from V and 4 bases from J, the junction contained 10 bases not matched to a gene. The CDR3 extends over 15 amino acids. The DNA of the CDR3 is TGCAGTGCATCACCGACAGGGGACGGTAATGAAAAACTGTTTTTT. Its protein is CSASPTGDGNEKLFF.

About this clonotype: Since the CDR3 does not end with the conserved phenylalanine or tryptophan, this likely comes from a read error. This rearrangement joins TRBV28 to TRBJ2-5, with D unresolved. The V gene lost 2 bases and the J gene lost 7 bases, with 11 bases spanning the gap. Germline loops: CDR1 MDHEN, CDR2 SYDVKM. This CDR3 region has 13 residues. The CDR3 sequence: CASSLARYGTQYC. The CDR3 bases are TGTGCCAGCAGTTTAGCCCGTTATGGGACCCAGTACTGC.

This clonotype has a handful of counts. This chain connects TRBV5-4 to TRBJ2-5; TRBD2 matches at 12 bases. Germline values: CDR1 SGHNT, CDR2 YYREEE (reference sequence). The CDR3 runs to 14 residues. V trimming: 4 bases; J trimming: 5 bases; junction bases outside the gene matches: 3. CDR3 sequence reads: CASSGLAGPETQYF. CDR3 DNA sequence: TGTGCCAGCAGCGGACTAGCGGGACCCGAGACCCAGTACTTC.

The rearrangement links TRBV28 to TRBJ2-5; possibly TRBD2 for D (5 bases). With the DNA end fitting TRBJ2-7 better, the J assignment may be wrong. CDR1 MDHEN and CDR2 SYDVKM come from the germline V gene. The CDR3 totals 13 residues. The CDR3 region is CASTPLGPYEQYF. The CDR3 DNA reads TGTGCCAGCACCCCACTAGGGCCCTACGAGCAGTACTTC.

The gene calls are TRBV24-1 and TRBJ2-2; 7 bases agree with TRBD1. CDR1 is KGHDR and CDR2 is SFDVKD in the germline V gene. This CDR3 spans 16 amino acids. Losses at the gene ends were 3 bases for V and 3 bases for J; bases not matched to a gene: 6. The CDR3 spells CATSDATRGYTGELFF. The CDR3 DNA follows: TGTGCCACCAGTGATGCCACCAGGGGGTACACCGGGGAGCTGTTTTTT.

The gene calls are TRBV7-9 and TRBJ2-1, with 9 positions matching TRBD2. CDR1 and CDR2 (germline): SEHNR, FQNEAQ (reference sequence). CDR3 length equals 13 residues. J lost 6 bases, V lost 8 bases, and 5 bases had no gene match. The DNA of the CDR3 is TGTGCCAGCGGGGCGGGGGGGCCCAATGAGCAGTTCTTC. It codes for CASGAGGPNEQFF.

This sequence joins TRBV3-1 and TRBJ2-7; maybe TRBD1 (6 bases). The CDR3 totals 15 residues. V lost 7 bases and J lost 5, with 21 bases in between. CDR1 is LGHDT, CDR2 YNNKEL, per germline (reference sequence). In DNA form, the CDR3 reads TGTGCCAGCATCCCGACCAACTCGGACAGCCACGAGCAGTACTTC. Its translation: CASIPTNSDSHEQYF.

A few counts support this clonotype. The chain uses TRBV5-6 and TRBJ2-1, with D uncertain. The CDR3 is made up of 12 amino acids. Germline assignment: CDR1 SGHDT and CDR2 YYEEEE. Trimming shortened V by 0 bases and J by 10 bases, and 8 bases separated the two germline ends. CDR3 residues: CASSLEGREQFF. The CDR3 nucleotides are TGTGCCAGCAGCTTGGAGGGCAGGGAGCAGTTCTTC.

The chain employs TRBV9 and TRBJ1-2; 8 nucleotides match TRBD1. J lost 5 bases, V lost 0 bases, and 6 bases had no gene match. The CDR3 is 15 amino acids. Germline V gene sequence: CDR1 SGDLS, CDR2 YYNGEE. The CDR3 here is CASSVALDRGYGYTF. CDR3 sequence (DNA): TGTGCCAGCAGCGTAGCTCTAGACAGGGGATATGGCTACACCTTC.

This chain uses TRBV12-3 or TRBV12-4 with TRBJ1-5; possibly TRBD1 for D (5 bases). V lost 8 bases and J lost 7, with 18 bases in between. CDR3 length equals 14 residues. The CDR3 DNA is TGTGCCAGCGCCGCAACGGGGGTAATCCAGCCCCAGCATTTT. The encoded protein is CASAATGVIQPQHF.

V and J are TRBV20-1 and TRBJ1-2; TRBD1 matches 9 bases. Germline values: CDR1 DFQATT, CDR2 SNEGSKA (reference sequence). This CDR3 spans 16 amino acids. The trim removed 2 bases at V and 4 bases at J, leaving 11 bases unmatched. The CDR3 coding sequence is TGCAGTGCTAGAACGGGACAGGGTAGGGGAACCTATGGCTACACCTTC. It yields the protein CSARTGQGRGTYGYTF.

This clonotype was seen once. This sequence may be a read error, since a much larger clone differs from it by one base. The chain employs TRBV7-2 and TRBJ2-4; the D gene could be TRBD1 or TRBD2 (7 bases each). V lost 9 bases to trimming and J lost 10 bases, with 13 bases between them. The CDR3 totals 11 residues. Germline V gene sequence: CDR1 SGHTA, CDR2 FQGNSA. CDR3 loop: CASDREGIQYF. The CDR3 nucleotides read TGTGCCAGTGACAGGGAGGGGATTCAGTACTTC.

This clonotype has more than one count but fewer than ten. The chain employs TRBV20-1 and TRBJ1-1; D not certain. V lost 1 base and J 11 bases, leaving 11 bases between the germline ends. CDR1 DFQATT and CDR2 SNEGSKA come from the germline V gene (reference sequence). This CDR3 contains 11 residues. The DNA for the CDR3 is TGCAGTGCTAGAGTTACCCGGATCGCTTTCTTT. Translating gives CSARVTRIAFF.

Written as DNA, the CDR3 is TGTGCCAGCAGTGCCCGGGAAGGGAATCAGCCCCAGCATTTT. This codes for CASSAREGNQPQHF. The genes are TRBV2 and TRBJ1-5; D remains ambiguous. The germline gives CDR1 SNHLY, CDR2 FYNNEI. Deletions cut 4 bases from V and 4 bases from J, with 11 bases between. The CDR3 runs 14 residues.

J is TRBJ2-1 and V is TRBV14, with TRBD2 as a possible D gene (5 bases). Between the trimmed V and J ends, which lost 3 bases and 15 bases, there was a span of 12 bases. CDR3 length: 11 residues. Looked up from germline, CDR1 is SGHDN and CDR2 is FVKESK. The CDR3 DNA reads as TGTGCCAGCAGCCACGTGGCTAGCCTGTTCTTC. This codes for CASSHVASLFF.

The chain has TRBV2 and TRBJ2-1, with 14 bases lining up with TRBD2. Germline V lookup: CDR1 SNHLY, CDR2 FYNNEI. The V and J ends lost 2 bases and 12 bases, in that order; junction bases with no gene match: 6. The CDR3 sequence is 15 residues long. CDR3 DNA: TGTGCCAGCAGTGAAACCTTTGGACTAGCGGGGGGGCAGTTCTTC. Translating gives CASSETFGLAGGQFF.

At least ten counts were recorded for this clonotype. The V gene is TRBV20-1, the J gene TRBJ1-6; D is perhaps TRBD1 (5 bases). Germline values: CDR1 DFQATT, CDR2 SNEGSKA (reference sequence). Trimming took off 1 base at V and 3 bases at J, with 13 bases between the two ends. The CDR3 consists of 16 residues. For the CDR3, the DNA is TGCAGTGCTAGAGGCGACAGAAGAAGCTATAATTCACCCCTCCACTTT. Translation gives CSARGDRRSYNSPLHF.

The chain has TRBV5-5 and TRBJ2-7, with 8 bases fitting TRBD1. Germline lookup yields CDR1 SGHKS and CDR2 YYEKEE (reference sequence). J lost 2 bases, V lost 2 bases, and 6 bases had no gene match. The CDR3 length is 15 residues. DNA for the CDR3: TGTGCCAGCAGCTTCGGGCAGGGGGCGGCCTACGAGCAGTACTTC. This encodes CASSFGQGAAYEQYF.

This chain uses TRBV20-1 with TRBJ2-5; D is ambiguous. Trimming cost V 1 base and J 4 bases, with 13 bases left between them. Germline assignment: CDR1 DFQATT and CDR2 SNEGSKA (reference sequence). The CDR3 is made up of 14 amino acids. The CDR3 loop reads CSARAPAIAETQYF. Here the CDR3 DNA reads TGCAGTGCTAGAGCCCCGGCGATAGCAGAGACCCAGTACTTC.

As concerns this clonotype: A much larger clonotype is one base distant, so this may be a read error. The chain employs TRBV20-1 and TRBJ2-7, with TRBD1 identical over 7 bases. V shed 7 bases, J shed 2 bases, and the junction held 11 bases outside the gene matches. The CDR3 contains 14 residues. CDR1 is DFQATT and CDR2 is SNEGSKA in the germline V gene (reference sequence). CDR3 nucleotides: TGCAGTGGAGTGAATAACAGGGGACCCTACGAGCAGTACTTC. This codes for CSGVNNRGPYEQYF.

The chain combines TRBV19 with TRBJ1-4; maybe TRBD1 (5 bases). Trimming took off 5 bases at V and 4 bases at J, with 11 bases between the two ends. The CDR3 runs to 14 residues. Germline-derived CDR1 and CDR2 are LNHDA and SQIVND (reference sequence). CDR3 region: CASSFRQGNEKLFF. CDR3 nucleotide sequence: TGTGCCAGTAGTTTCCGGCAGGGTAATGAAAAACTGTTTTTT.

The chain's CDR3 is CSGQGAIGTPLHF. Here the CDR3 DNA reads TGCAGCGGACAGGGGGCAATCGGGACACCCCTCCACTTT. This chain links TRBV29-1 with TRBJ1-6, with TRBD1 matching over 10 bases. Trimming cost V 7 bases and J 11 bases; bases outside gene matches: 8. CDR1 and CDR2 from the germline V gene are SQVTM and ANQGSEA. The CDR3 sequence is 13 residues long. The full variable domain, with the rest looked up from reference TRBV29-1 and TRBJ1-6, is SAVISQKPSRDICQRGTSLTIQCQVDSQVTMMFWYRQQPGQSLTLIATANQGSEATYESGFVIDKFPISRPNLTFSTLTVSNMSPEDSSIYLCSGQGAIGTPLHFGNGTRLTVT.

This clonotype came up a few times. CDR3 nucleotide sequence: TGCAGTGCCACCCTCAGGGGGAGGGACACTGAAGCTTTCTTT. This gives the protein CSATLRGRDTEAFF. The chain couples TRBV20-1 to TRBJ1-1; 7 bases line up with TRBD1. V shed 6 bases and J 3 bases; nucleotides not matched to a gene: 10. Germline-derived CDR1 and CDR2 are DFQATT and SNEGSKA (reference sequence). The length of the CDR3 is 14 residues.

This clonotype was seen ten or more times. This chain joins TRBV12-3 or TRBV12-4 and TRBJ2-7; D possibly corresponds to TRBD2 (5 bases). Trimming stripped 4 bases from V and 2 bases from J, with 9 bases between. CDR3 length: 13 residues. The CDR3 sequence is CASSSDGAYEQYF. Here the CDR3 DNA reads TGTGCCAGCAGTTCCGACGGGGCCTACGAGCAGTACTTC.

Worth noting for this clonotype: A junction boundary mismatches the germline segment, possibly from a read error. The CDR3 loop reads CGVGTSGSYNEQFF. CDR3 bases: TGCGGCGTTGGGACTAGCGGGAGCTACAATGAGCAGTTCTTC. This chain joins TRBV29-1 and TRBJ2-1; TRBD2 matches at 14 bases. The CDR3 spans 14 residues. Per the germline V gene, CDR1 is SQVTM and CDR2 is ANQGSEA.

On this clonotype: At one boundary the junction diverges from the germline segment, which might be a read error. The rearrangement joins TRBV9 to TRBJ2-2; no clear D gene. CDR3 length: 13 amino acids. Germline lookup yields CDR1 SGDLS and CDR2 YYNGEE. The CDR3: CAGSSRWGGELFF. The CDR3 region has the DNA TGTGCCGGCAGCTCACGATGGGGCGGGGAGCTGTTTTTT.

This clonotype was seen a handful of times. The chain links TRBV29-1 to TRBJ2-7; TRBD1 matches 7 bases. The J segment lost 0 bases and the V segment lost 0 bases, leaving 8 bases of the junction unmatched. Germline lookup yields CDR1 SQVTM and CDR2 ANQGSEA. The CDR3 consists of 16 residues. The CDR3 protein is CSVEDLTGESSYEQYF. The CDR3 DNA reads as TGCAGCGTTGAAGATCTTACAGGGGAGAGCTCCTACGAGCAGTACTTC.

There are a few counts of this clonotype. This chain joins TRBV25-1 and TRBJ1-2; tentatively, D is TRBD1 (5 bases). Germline V gives CDR1 MGHDK, CDR2 SYGVNS. This CDR3 region has 14 residues. V lost 2 bases, J lost 4 bases, and 11 bases lay in between. The CDR3 nucleotides read TGTGCCAGCAGTGAACAGGGAGAGTCCTATGGCTACACCTTC. Translating gives CASSEQGESYGYTF.

The chain links TRBV11-2 to TRBJ1-1, with D perhaps TRBD1 (6 bases). CDR1 and CDR2 from the germline V gene are SGHAT and FQNNGV. This CDR3 contains 16 residues. V lost 1 base and J 2 bases, leaving 14 bases between the germline ends. CDR3 sequence: CASSLVGQTINTEAFF. CDR3 in DNA: TGTGCCAGCAGCTTAGTTGGACAGACGATTAACACTGAAGCTTTCTTT.